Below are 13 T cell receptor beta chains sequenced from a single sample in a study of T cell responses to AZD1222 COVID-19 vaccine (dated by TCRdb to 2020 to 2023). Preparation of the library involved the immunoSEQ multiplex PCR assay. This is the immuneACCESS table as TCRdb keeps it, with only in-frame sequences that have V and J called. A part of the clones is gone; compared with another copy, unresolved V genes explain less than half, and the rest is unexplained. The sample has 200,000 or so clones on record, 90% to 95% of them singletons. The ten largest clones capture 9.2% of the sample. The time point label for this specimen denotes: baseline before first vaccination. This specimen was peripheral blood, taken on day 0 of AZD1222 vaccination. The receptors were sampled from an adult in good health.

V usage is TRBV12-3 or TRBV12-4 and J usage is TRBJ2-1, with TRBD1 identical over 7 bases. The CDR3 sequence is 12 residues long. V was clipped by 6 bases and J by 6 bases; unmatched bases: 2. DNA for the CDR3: TGTGCCAGCAGGGCAGGGGGCAATGAGCAGTTCTTC. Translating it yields CASRAGGNEQFF.

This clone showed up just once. The CDR3: CASRLGMNTEAFF. CDR3 DNA sequence: TGTGCCAGCCGGCTTGGAATGAACACTGAAGCTTTCTTT. This chain links TRBV19 with TRBJ1-1; unclear D gene. Trimming cost V 9 bases and J 0 bases, with 11 bases left between them. Germline V gives CDR1 LNHDA, CDR2 SQIVND (reference sequence). The CDR3 is 13 residues long.

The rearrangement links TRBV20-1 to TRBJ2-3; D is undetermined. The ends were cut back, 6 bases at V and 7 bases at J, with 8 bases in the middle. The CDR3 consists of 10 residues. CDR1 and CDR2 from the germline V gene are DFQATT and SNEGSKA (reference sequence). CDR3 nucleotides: TGCAGTGCCAGGTTGAATACGCAGTATTTT. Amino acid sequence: CSARLNTQYF.

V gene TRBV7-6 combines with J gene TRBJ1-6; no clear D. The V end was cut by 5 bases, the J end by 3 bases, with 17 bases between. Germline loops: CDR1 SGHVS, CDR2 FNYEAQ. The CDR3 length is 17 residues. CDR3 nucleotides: TGTGCCAGCAGCCGTACAAAGGTAGAGGACTATAATTCACCCCTCCACTTT. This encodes CASSRTKVEDYNSPLHF. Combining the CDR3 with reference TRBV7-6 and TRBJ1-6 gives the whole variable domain GAGVSQSPRYKVTKRGQDVALRCDPISGHVSLYWYRQALGQGPEFLTYFNYEAQQDKSGLPNDRFSAERPEGSISTLTIQRTEQRDSAMYRCASSRTKVEDYNSPLHFGNGTRLTVT.

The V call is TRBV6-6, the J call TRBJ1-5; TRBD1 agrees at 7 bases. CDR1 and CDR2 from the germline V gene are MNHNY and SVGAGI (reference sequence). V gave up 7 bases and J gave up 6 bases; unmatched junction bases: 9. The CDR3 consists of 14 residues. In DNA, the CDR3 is TGTGCCAGCAAGATTGGACAGGACGTTCAGCCCCAGCATTTT. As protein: CASKIGQDVQPQHF.

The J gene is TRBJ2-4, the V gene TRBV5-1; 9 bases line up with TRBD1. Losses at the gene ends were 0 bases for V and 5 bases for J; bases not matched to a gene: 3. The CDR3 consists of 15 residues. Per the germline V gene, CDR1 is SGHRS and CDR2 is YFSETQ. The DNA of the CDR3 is TGCGCCAGCAGCTTGGAAGGGACAGGGCAAAACATTCAGTACTTC. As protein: CASSLEGTGQNIQYF.

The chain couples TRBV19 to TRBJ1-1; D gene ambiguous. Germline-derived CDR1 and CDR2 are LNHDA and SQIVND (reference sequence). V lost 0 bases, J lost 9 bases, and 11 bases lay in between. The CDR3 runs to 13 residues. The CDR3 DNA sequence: TGTGCCAGTAGTATAGACCTATCGTTACAAGCTTTCTTT. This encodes CASSIDLSLQAFF. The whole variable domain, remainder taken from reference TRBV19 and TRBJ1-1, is DGGITQSPKYLFRKEGQNVTLSCEQNLNHDAMYWYRQDPGQGLRLIYYSQIVNDFQKGDIAEGYSVSREKKESFPLTVTSAQKNPTAFYLCASSIDLSLQAFFGQGTRLTVV.

CDR3 bases: TGTGCCAGCAGCTCGATACTAGCGGGAGGGCGGGATGAGCAGTTCTTC. It is translated as CASSSILAGGRDEQFF. V gene TRBV5-4 combines with J gene TRBJ2-1; 13 bases match TRBD2. V shed 3 bases and J 8 bases; nucleotides not matched to a gene: 8. Germline V gene sequence: CDR1 SGHNT, CDR2 YYREEE (reference sequence). The CDR3 extends over 16 amino acids. Combining the CDR3 with reference TRBV5-4 and TRBJ2-1 gives the whole variable domain ETGVTQSPTHLIKTRGQQVTLRCSSQSGHNTVSWYQQALGQGPQFIFQYYREEENGRGNFPPRFSGLQFPNYSSELNVNALELDDSALYLCASSSILAGGRDEQFFGPGTRLTVL.

CDR3 sequence (DNA): TGTGCCAGCAGCCCTAACAGGGGGCCGAGTGAAAAACTGTTTTTT. This encodes CASSPNRGPSEKLFF. The V call is TRBV7-8, the J call TRBJ1-4, with 9 positions matching TRBD1. Trimming took 5 bases from V and 7 from J; bases not matched to a gene: 8. The germline CDR1 and CDR2 sequences are SGHVS and FQNEAQ. This CDR3 spans 15 amino acids. Variable domain in full (rest from reference TRBV7-8 and TRBJ1-4): GAGVSQSPRYKVAKRGQDVALRCDPISGHVSLFWYQQALGQGPEFLTYFQNEAQLDKSGLPSDRFFAERPEGSVSTLKIQRTQQEDSAVYLCASSPNRGPSEKLFFGSGTQLSVL.

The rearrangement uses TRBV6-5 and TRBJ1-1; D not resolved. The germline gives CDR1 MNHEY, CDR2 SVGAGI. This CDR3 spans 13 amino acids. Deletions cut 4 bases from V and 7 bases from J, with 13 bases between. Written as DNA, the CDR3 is TGTGCCAGCAGTTCCCCGGAAACCAATGAAGCTTTCTTT. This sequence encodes CASSSPETNEAFF.

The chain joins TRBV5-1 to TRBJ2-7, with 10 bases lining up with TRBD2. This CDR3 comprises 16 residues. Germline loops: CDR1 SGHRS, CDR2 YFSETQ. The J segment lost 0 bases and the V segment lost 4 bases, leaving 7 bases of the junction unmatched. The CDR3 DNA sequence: TGCGCCAGCAGCCCGGGAGGGACTAGCGTCTCCTACGAGCAGTACTTC. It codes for CASSPGGTSVSYEQYF.

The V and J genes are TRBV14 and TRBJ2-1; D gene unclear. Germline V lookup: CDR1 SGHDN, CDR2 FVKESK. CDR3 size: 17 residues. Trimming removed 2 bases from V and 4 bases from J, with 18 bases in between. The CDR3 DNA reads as TGTGCCAGCAGCCAACCCCGGCAGCACAAATCTTACAATGAGCAGTTCTTC. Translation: CASSQPRQHKSYNEQFF.

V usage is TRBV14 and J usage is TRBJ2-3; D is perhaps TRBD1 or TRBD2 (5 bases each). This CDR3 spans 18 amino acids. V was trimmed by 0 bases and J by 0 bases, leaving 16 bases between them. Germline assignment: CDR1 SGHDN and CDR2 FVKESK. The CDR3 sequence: CASSQEDWGRTSTDTQYF. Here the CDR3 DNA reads TGTGCCAGCAGCCAAGAGGACTGGGGCAGAACTAGCACAGATACGCAGTATTTT.